Following are 9 T cell receptor beta chains from one sample sequenced in a study of shared clonotypes between healthy human individuals. Method: immunoSEQ multiplex PCR; TCRdb's copy keeps in-frame clones and lacks some. The repertoire includes around 2.1 million clones, roughly 91% of them detected once, and roughly 1.8% sits in the top ten. Naive CD8 isolation took CD45RO-negative cells positively selected for CCR7 and excluded terminally differentiated effector memory CD45RA+ cells. The sequencing sample was made of naive CD8+ T cells from PBMCs. All receptors come from a man aged 18 to 35 in good health. Some clones in this sample may be carry-over from other donors' samples.

This chain joins TRBV2 and TRBJ2-3, with TRBD1 identical over 11 bases. J was trimmed by 5 bases and V by 4 bases; bases with no gene match: 5. The length of the CDR3 is 15 residues. Germline CDR1 reads SNHLY; CDR2 reads FYNNEI. DNA of the CDR3: TGTGCCAGCAGTGCCGGACAGGGGGCTTTAGATACGCAGTATTTT. This translates into CASSAGQGALDTQYF.

Concerning this clone: The junction departs from germline at one end; a sequencing error may be responsible. CDR3 in amino acids: CASSLGVNNGNTIYF. The CDR3 nucleotides read TGTGCCAGCAGTTTGGGGGTGAACAATGGAAACACCATATATTTT. The chain has TRBV5-6 and TRBJ1-3; D is perhaps TRBD1 (5 bases). CDR1 SGHDT and CDR2 YYEEEE come from the germline V gene. There are 15 residues in the CDR3.

This clone showed up just once. V is TRBV11-2 and J is TRBJ2-5; 7 bases align to TRBD2. The CDR3 extends over 17 amino acids. CDR1 is SGHAT, CDR2 FQNNGV, per germline. The V segment lost 0 bases and the J segment 1 base; nucleotides outside the gene matches: 8. The CDR3, as DNA: TGTGCCAGCAGCTTAGAGGATAGCGGGTGGGGCCAAGAGACCCAGTACTTC. It yields the protein CASSLEDSGWGQETQYF.

In this sample, this clone turned up once. The genes are TRBV29-1 and TRBJ2-1; TRBD1 agrees at 9 bases. CDR1 SQVTM and CDR2 ANQGSEA come from the germline V gene. The CDR3 sequence is 14 residues long. V was clipped by 3 bases and J by 7 bases; unmatched bases: 7. CDR3 coding DNA: TGCAGCGTTGACACAGGGGGCAGGTGGAATGAGCAGTTCTTC. Translation gives CSVDTGGRWNEQFF.

The rearrangement joins TRBV7-3 to TRBJ2-1; 8 bases agree with TRBD1. V gave up 5 bases and J gave up 7 bases; unmatched junction bases: 13. In germline, CDR1 is SGHTA, CDR2 FQGTGA. The CDR3 covers 16 residues. The DNA for the CDR3 is TGTGCCAGCAGCGTCGATGGGGCAGGGGGCAGGAATGAGCAGTTCTTC. It specifies CASSVDGAGGRNEQFF.

The chain is built from TRBV7-8 and TRBJ2-1; D not certain. With 0 bases removed from V and 4 bases from J, the gap between germline ends came to 13 bases. The CDR3 covers 16 residues. CDR1 SGHVS and CDR2 FQNEAQ come from the germline V gene. This CDR3 reads CASSLAGGRAYNEQFF. The CDR3 region has the DNA TGTGCCAGCAGCTTAGCTGGCGGCAGAGCTTACAATGAGCAGTTCTTC.

The V and J genes are TRBV7-9 and TRBJ1-1; TRBD1 matches 7 bases. The CDR3 contains 12 residues. The V gene's germline CDR1 is SEHNR and CDR2 FQNEAQ (reference sequence). With 3 bases clipped from V and 13 bases from J, the junction kept 8 bases outside the gene matches. The CDR3 reads CASSFPQGSDFF. The CDR3 DNA follows: TGTGCCAGCAGCTTCCCACAGGGGTCTGATTTCTTT.

The chain links TRBV7-8 to TRBJ1-1; 8 positions match TRBD1. The CDR3 is made up of 14 amino acids. Germline CDR1 and CDR2: SGHVS and FQNEAQ. V gave up 5 bases and J gave up 1 base; unmatched junction bases: 3. The chain's CDR3 is CASSGQGGNTEAFF. CDR3 sequence (DNA): TGTGCCAGCAGCGGACAGGGTGGGAACACTGAAGCTTTCTTT.

The V and J genes are TRBV5-1 and TRBJ2-2, with 7 positions matching TRBD1. This CDR3 has 17 residues. J was trimmed by 2 bases and V by 4 bases; bases with no gene match: 11. Per germline, CDR1 SGHRS and CDR2 YFSETQ. The CDR3 spells CASSTHTGAINTGELFF. In DNA form, the CDR3 reads TGCGCCAGCAGCACCCACACAGGGGCGATTAACACCGGGGAGCTGTTTTTT.